Sequencing of this T cell receptor (beta chain) was carried out in a study of graft-versus-host responses after intestinal transplantation. Overall study results and limits: Recipient marrow showed GvH clones, some seen first in ileum or blood. Researchers found peak circulating GvH clone levels linked to early post-transplant HvG declines.

In the case of this clone: The antigen remains unidentified.

Here immunoSEQ multiplex PCR was the method, and the copy in TCRdb shows in-frame clones only, minus some. The sample carries tens of thousands of clones, roughly 94% recorded once. This CDR3 has 15 residues. Trimming removed 0 bases from V and 6 bases from J, with 14 bases in between. The germline V gene has CDR1 MRHNA and CDR2 SNTAGT. The V call is TRBV6-4, the J call TRBJ1-2; D remains ambiguous. The input for sequencing was unstimulated CD4+ T cells sorted from spleen or lymph node cells, taken before transplant. The clonotype comes from a human donor who was the organ donor for an intestinal transplant. The CDR3 loop is CASSDSSRQLNGYTF. DNA of the CDR3: TGTGCCAGCAGTGACTCGAGTCGTCAGCTCAATGGCTACACCTTC.